The clone carrying this T cell receptor (beta chain) was detected only a few times. CDR1 is SGHTA, CDR2 FQGTGA, per germline. The germline V and J ends were trimmed by 4 bases and 1 base, with 18 bases remaining between them. The CDR3 has 17 residues. These data belong to a study of T cells after yellow fever vaccination. Study information: Fractions containing few cells were prepared with SMART-Seq v4 Ultra Low Input.

TCR cDNA was made by 5'RACE template switching, adding a universal primer site and UMIs. TCRdb analysed the 5' RACE reads with MiXCR anew, one entry per CDR3 protein. The sample includes 65,000 to 90,000 distinct CDR3 sequences, about an eighth of them seen just once. Study-wide findings and caveats: FACS-sorted repertoires might harbor abundant contaminating clonotypes from the bulk population.

The genes are TRBV7-3 and TRBJ2-3; possible D gene TRBD2, 6 bases. Material: CD8+ T cells not binding an NS4B(214-222) dextramer, sorted from PBMCs, obtained 21 days after the first yellow fever vaccination. The source is a man aged 18 to 29 who received the YFV17D yellow fever vaccine. The CDR3: CASSSISEGEGTDTQYF. CDR3 nucleotide sequence: TGTGCCAGCAGCTCAATTTCGGAGGGAGAGGGCACAGATACGCAGTATTTT.